Sequencing of this T cell receptor (beta chain) was carried out in a study of post-analysis software for immune sequencing data. Across the whole study: Relapsing-remitting, secondary progressive and progressive-relapsing forms of multiple sclerosis all featured among disease courses. The study's findings and limits: In patients, about five TRBV segments were more frequent than in controls, with TRBV5-6, TRBV5-1 and TRBV20-1 among them.

In germline, CDR1 is SNHLY, CDR2 FYNNEI. V lost 6 bases, J lost 0 bases, and 2 bases stayed unmatched. CDR3 length: 16 amino acids. Unique molecular identifiers had been added to the TCR beta cDNA libraries. MiXCR was run by TCRdb on the PCR reads, yielding one entry per CDR3 protein. Found here are 820,000 or so distinct CDR3 sequences, approximately 50% of them singletons; the top ten hold roughly 4.4%. A remark on this clonotype: Antigen unknown.

V usage is TRBV2 and J usage is TRBJ2-2; TRBD2 matches 12 bases. The sequencing sample was made of blood. The source is a girl aged 10-17 years with multiple sclerosis. The CDR3 nucleotides read TGTGCCAGCAGGGGGACTAGCGGGTCGAACACCGGGGAGCTGTTTTTT. Protein: CASRGTSGSNTGELFF.